This T cell receptor beta chain derives from a study of blood T cell repertoires in COVID-19. Study overall: Acute and convalescent COVID-19 samples came from the United States, Italy and Spain.

Participants were aged roughly 18 to 90 years, lived in 20 to 30 US areas, and enrolled virtually. Donors in Cohort 3 counted as recovered after two negative PCRs, clearance, or symptom resolution. V was trimmed by 0 bases and J by 5 bases, leaving 12 bases between them. The CDR3 sequence is 14 residues long. Germline assignment: CDR1 SGHRS and CDR2 YFSETQ. Clones were read by immunoSEQ multiplex PCR, and TCRdb kept only the in-frame ones, dropping some. The table has hundreds of thousands of clones, roughly 89% seen once. Source material: PBMCs or T cells enriched from blood (not recorded which). This clonotype originated in a middle-aged woman who had recovered from COVID-19. The V and J genes are TRBV5-1 and TRBJ2-7; D possibly corresponds to TRBD1 (5 bases). This CDR3 reads CASSLARAGDEQYF. CDR3 sequence (DNA): TGCGCCAGCAGCTTGGCCAGGGCCGGAGACGAGCAGTACTTC.